Listed here are 32 T cell receptor beta chains from one sample, sequenced in a study of blood T cell repertoires in COVID-19. Repertoires were generated with immunoSEQ multiplex PCR, while TCRdb's copy carries only in-frame clones and drops some. In the table there are 210,000 or so clones, 65% to 85% of which are singletons. Input material: peripheral blood. Receptors were obtained from a woman older than 75 with acute or convalescent COVID-19.

This clone occurred once. This chain connects TRBV18 to TRBJ2-3; possible D gene TRBD2, 6 bases. CDR1 and CDR2 from the germline V gene are KGHSH and LQKENI. V dropped 11 bases and J dropped 2 bases, with 17 bases sitting between them. The CDR3 consists of 14 residues. CDR3 nucleotide sequence: TGTGCCTCGCGTACTGGAGGGAACACAGATACGCAGTATTTT. Translation gives CASRTGGNTDTQYF.

This clone was seen a single time. The V call is TRBV5-6, the J call TRBJ2-3, with 11 bases fitting TRBD2. Losses at the gene ends were 4 bases for V and 4 bases for J; bases not matched to a gene: 8. CDR3 length: 16 residues. The germline V gene has CDR1 SGHDT and CDR2 YYEEEE. The CDR3 nucleotides read TGTGCCAGCAGCCGTACTAGCGGGAGTGGTGCAGATACGCAGTATTTT. It codes for CASSRTSGSGADTQYF.

This chain links TRBV5-4 with TRBJ2-1; D not certain. The V and J ends lost 6 bases and 4 bases respectively, with 11 bases between them. In germline, CDR1 is SGHNT, CDR2 YYREEE (reference sequence). The CDR3 covers 13 residues. The CDR3 sequence: CASTPAGYNEQFF. The CDR3 nucleotides read TGTGCCAGCACCCCGGCAGGTTACAATGAGCAGTTCTTC.

V is TRBV11-2 and J is TRBJ2-5; 7 bases align to TRBD2. V lost 6 bases, J lost 4 bases, and 8 bases stayed unmatched. The CDR3 covers 14 residues. In germline, CDR1 is SGHAT, CDR2 FQNNGV. The CDR3 nucleotides read TGTGCCAGCAGGGTTTGGGCGGGAGTAGAGACCCAGTACTTC. Its translation: CASRVWAGVETQYF.

This chain connects TRBV27 to TRBJ1-6, with a possible D match to TRBD1 (5 bases). Germline V gene sequence: CDR1 MNHEY, CDR2 SMNVEV (reference sequence). This CDR3 is 14 amino acids long. V was shortened by 6 bases and J by 4 bases, with 10 bases between the two germline ends. This chain's CDR3 is CASSWGRYNSPLHF. The DNA of the CDR3 is TGTGCCAGCAGCTGGGGCAGATATAATTCACCCCTCCACTTT.

V gene TRBV7-9 combines with J gene TRBJ1-4; possibly TRBD1 for D (6 bases). The CDR3 runs 19 residues. Per the germline V gene, CDR1 is SEHNR and CDR2 is FQNEAQ (reference sequence). V was cut by 6 bases and J by 0 bases, with 23 bases left in between. CDR3 loop: CASRPHPDSRSTTNEKLFF. The CDR3 DNA reads TGTGCCAGCAGACCACATCCGGACAGTAGATCAACAACTAATGAAAAACTGTTTTTT.

This clone was found many times. The chain has TRBV12-3 or TRBV12-4 and TRBJ1-5; a possible D gene is TRBD1 (5 bases). The CDR3 is made up of 13 amino acids. Deletions cut 5 bases from V and 2 bases from J, with 7 bases between. In nucleotides, the CDR3 is TGTGCCAGCAGTCGGGGGGGCAATCAGCCCCAGCATTTT. This translates into CASSRGGNQPQHF.

The CDR3 DNA reads TGTGCCAGCAGTTTAGGACAGTATGGCTACACCTTC. Amino acid sequence: CASSLGQYGYTF. The rearrangement uses TRBV12-3 or TRBV12-4 and TRBJ1-2; TRBD1 is a possible D gene (5 bases). Trimming shortened V by 1 base and J by 5 bases, and 5 bases separated the two germline ends. The CDR3 loop spans 12 amino acids.

This clone has just one count. This chain links TRBV7-3 with TRBJ2-1; D gene uncertain. The CDR3 sequence is 13 residues long. The V and J ends lost 5 bases and 5 bases respectively, with 10 bases between them. The germline V gene encodes CDR1 SGHTA and CDR2 FQGTGA. The CDR3 nucleotides read TGTGCCAGCAGCCCTCCTAACGACAATGAGCAGTTCTTC. Translation gives CASSPPNDNEQFF.

The genes are TRBV6-6 and TRBJ1-2; 7 bases map to TRBD1. After removal of 6 bases from V and 7 bases from J, the junction contained 11 bases not matched to a gene. Germline CDR1 and CDR2: MNHNY and SVGAGI (reference sequence). This CDR3 spans 14 amino acids. CDR3 coding DNA: TGTGCCAGCAGGAGCGGACAGGAAGCGGCTGGCTACACCTTC. It yields the protein CASRSGQEAAGYTF.

The V and J genes are TRBV10-3 and TRBJ2-1; 7 positions match TRBD2. With 0 bases clipped from V and 8 bases from J, the junction kept 7 bases outside the gene matches. The CDR3 has 15 residues. CDR1 is ENHRY, CDR2 SYGVKD, per germline. The CDR3 protein is CAISESKGLRYEQFF. For the CDR3, the DNA is TGTGCCATCAGTGAGTCGAAGGGACTACGATATGAGCAGTTCTTC.

This clone has a handful of counts. The rearrangement links TRBV7-2 to TRBJ1-5; D remains ambiguous. The CDR3 is made up of 15 amino acids. CDR1 and CDR2 (germline): SGHTA, FQGNSA. Trimming pared 2 bases from V and 6 bases from J, leaving 14 bases between. CDR3 protein: CASSLSSGSSQPQHF. CDR3 DNA sequence: TGTGCCAGCAGCTTAAGTTCGGGGTCCAGTCAGCCCCAGCATTTT.

The rearrangement uses TRBV2 and TRBJ2-7; 7 positions match TRBD1. This CDR3 has 14 residues. Germline trimming cut 7 bases from V and 5 bases from J; bases unmatched to any gene: 11. Per germline, CDR1 SNHLY and CDR2 FYNNEI. This CDR3 is CASKQGQTPDEQYF. The CDR3 DNA reads as TGTGCCAGCAAACAGGGGCAGACCCCGGACGAGCAGTACTTC.

Turning to this clone: Other nucleotide sequences from this sample produce the same CDR3. The rearrangement uses TRBV10-3 and TRBJ2-7; 7 bases fit TRBD1. Germline V lookup: CDR1 ENHRY, CDR2 SYGVKD. The V and J ends lost 6 bases and 2 bases, in that order; junction bases with no gene match: 4. The CDR3 is 13 amino acids. DNA of the CDR3: TGTGCCATCAGCCGACAGGGACCCTACGAGCAGTACTTC. This sequence encodes CAISRQGPYEQYF.

This chain uses TRBV7-6 with TRBJ1-2; 8 bases align to TRBD1. CDR3 length: 15 residues. CDR1 and CDR2 from the germline V gene are SGHVS and FNYEAQ. Trimming cost V 5 bases and J 2 bases; bases outside gene matches: 7. The CDR3 spells CASSPRQGINYGYTF. CDR3 DNA sequence: TGTGCCAGCAGCCCGAGACAGGGGATAAACTATGGCTACACCTTC.

J is TRBJ2-3 and V is TRBV14, with D perhaps TRBD1 (6 bases). The CDR3 has 14 amino acids. Germline CDR1 is SGHDN and CDR2 is FVKESK. V lost 4 bases and J lost 7, with 15 bases in between. The CDR3 reads CASSLRTDRNTQYF. In nucleotides, the CDR3 is TGTGCCAGCAGCCTTCGGACAGATAGGAATACGCAGTATTTT.

The rearrangement joins TRBV19 to TRBJ1-2; 7 nucleotides align to TRBD1. The CDR3 sequence is 13 residues long. Unmatched junction bases numbered 9, after V lost 10 bases and J lost 4 bases. From germline, CDR1 is LNHDA and CDR2 SQIVND (reference sequence). DNA of the CDR3: TGTGCCACCTCGGACAGGACAGCCTATGGCTACACCTTC. This gives the protein CATSDRTAYGYTF.

V usage is TRBV3-1 (or the pseudogene TRBV3-2) and J usage is TRBJ1-2, with TRBD1 as a possible D gene (6 bases). The CDR3 covers 14 residues. Trimming left V 2 bases short and J 8 bases short, with 15 bases between. CDR1 is LGHDT, CDR2 YNNKEL, per germline (reference sequence). Written as DNA, the CDR3 is TGTGCCAGCAGCCAACACGGGGGGCTTACGGGCTACACCTTC. It translates to CASSQHGGLTGYTF.

CDR3 sequence: CATSDEDVNPYEQYF. CDR3 nucleotide sequence: TGTGCCACCAGTGATGAGGATGTCAACCCCTACGAGCAGTACTTC. The gene calls are TRBV24-1 and TRBJ2-7; D unclear. V dropped 3 bases and J dropped 2 bases, with 13 bases sitting between them. The CDR3 loop spans 15 amino acids. Germline CDR1 and CDR2: KGHDR and SFDVKD.

The chain couples TRBV19 to TRBJ1-5, with 7 bases fitting TRBD1. Trimming cost V 8 bases and J 3 bases; bases outside gene matches: 10. CDR1 and CDR2 from the germline V gene are LNHDA and SQIVND (reference sequence). This CDR3 has 15 amino acids. The DNA of the CDR3 is TGTGCCAGTTCTCTCAGGGGGGTCTCCAATCAGCCCCAGCATTTT. Protein: CASSLRGVSNQPQHF.

This chain links TRBV5-1 with TRBJ1-6; TRBD1 matches at 7 bases. V trimming: 4 bases; J trimming: 13 bases; junction bases outside the gene matches: 17. The CDR3 has 16 amino acids. Germline assignment: CDR1 SGHRS and CDR2 YFSETQ. The CDR3 sequence is CASSDGRTGANTPLHF. The CDR3 coding sequence is TGCGCCAGCAGCGACGGACGAACAGGGGCGAATACGCCCCTCCACTTT.

Points on this clone: One junction end does not reproduce the germline sequence, and a read error may be involved. The chain recombines TRBV7-7 with TRBJ2-7, with D uncertain. The CDR3 has 13 amino acids. Looked up from germline, CDR1 is SSHAT and CDR2 is FNYEAQ (reference sequence). CDR3 coding DNA: TGTGCTAGCAGCCCACTGCGCTCCTACGAGCAGTACTTC. It encodes CASSPLRSYEQYF.

There are a few counts of this clone. V usage is TRBV5-4 and J usage is TRBJ2-5; no firm D call. Trimming took off 1 base at V and 4 bases at J, with 5 bases between the two ends. CDR1 SGHNT and CDR2 YYREEE come from the germline V gene (reference sequence). The CDR3 spans 12 residues. DNA of the CDR3: TGTGCCAGCAGCTTGATCGGAGAGACCCAGTACTTC. Translated, it gives CASSLIGETQYF.

The chain uses TRBV5-6 and TRBJ1-1; 7 positions agree with TRBD1. Germline CDR1 and CDR2: SGHDT and YYEEEE. V was pared by 3 bases and J by 6 bases, with 8 bases of the junction left unmatched. CDR3 length: 14 residues. The CDR3: CASSSGQIGAEAFF. CDR3 nucleotide sequence: TGTGCCAGCAGCTCGGGACAGATTGGAGCTGAAGCTTTCTTT. Drawing the rest from reference TRBV5-6 and TRBJ1-1, the complete variable domain is DAGVTQSPTHLIKTRGQQVTLRCSPKSGHDTVSWYQQALGQGPQFIFQYYEEEERQRGNFPDRFSGHQFPNYSSELNVNALLLGDSALYLCASSSGQIGAEAFFGQGTRLTVV.

The rearrangement joins TRBV20-1 to TRBJ2-7; TRBD2 aligns across 7 bases. Germline values: CDR1 DFQATT, CDR2 SNEGSKA (reference sequence). V shed 3 bases, J shed 2 bases, and the junction held 10 bases outside the gene matches. The length of the CDR3 is 15 residues. CDR3 loop: CSASALAAPTYEQYF. CDR3 DNA: TGCAGTGCTAGTGCCCTAGCGGCTCCGACCTACGAGCAGTACTTC.

This chain joins TRBV7-2 and TRBJ2-3, with 7 bases identical to TRBD1. Germline V CDR1 and CDR2: SGHTA, FQGNSA. The CDR3 has 13 amino acids. The ends lost 5 bases at V and 5 bases at J; junction bases unmatched: 4. CDR3: CASSPRTGDTQYF. The CDR3 DNA follows: TGTGCCAGCAGCCCCCGGACAGGAGATACGCAGTATTTT. Variable domain in full (rest from reference TRBV7-2 and TRBJ2-3): GAGVSQSPSNKVTEKGKDVELRCDPISGHTALYWYRQSLGQGLEFLIYFQGNSAPDKSGLPSDRFSAERTGGSVSTLTIQRTQQEDSAVYLCASSPRTGDTQYFGPGTRLTVL.

J is TRBJ2-1 and V is TRBV4-1, with TRBD2 matching over 14 bases. V shed 5 bases and J 11 bases; nucleotides not matched to a gene: 8. CDR3 length: 15 residues. CDR1 and CDR2 (germline): MGHRA, YSYEKL. In nucleotides, the CDR3 is TGCGCCAGCAGCAATGGGACTAGCGGGAGACTACAGCAGTTCTTC. Encoded protein: CASSNGTSGRLQQFF.

The gene calls are TRBV19 and TRBJ2-7; D gene ambiguous. The CDR3 consists of 12 residues. Germline CDR1 is LNHDA and CDR2 is SQIVND (reference sequence). The germline V and J ends were trimmed by 5 bases and 3 bases, with 8 bases remaining between them. As DNA, the CDR3 is TGTGCCAGTAGTTCCCCGGGCTACGAGCAGTACTTC. Protein product: CASSSPGYEQYF. The full variable domain, rest sourced from reference TRBV19 and TRBJ2-7, is DGGITQSPKYLFRKEGQNVTLSCEQNLNHDAMYWYRQDPGQGLRLIYYSQIVNDFQKGDIAEGYSVSREKKESFPLTVTSAQKNPTAFYLCASSSPGYEQYFGPGTRLTVT.

Only one count was recorded for this clone. This rearrangement joins TRBV27 to TRBJ1-1; D gene ambiguous. From germline, CDR1 is MNHEY and CDR2 SMNVEV (reference sequence). The ends were cut back, 4 bases at V and 5 bases at J, with 11 bases in the middle. This CDR3 contains 13 residues. CDR3 in DNA: TGTGCCAGCAGTTGGAGAGGGATTACTGAAGCTTTCTTT. Encoded protein: CASSWRGITEAFF.

The chain has TRBV23-1 and TRBJ1-2, with D unresolved. TRBV23-1 falls under the ORF class, with uncertain function. This CDR3 has 16 amino acids. V lost 3 bases and J 4 bases, leaving 18 bases between the germline ends. The CDR3 protein is CASSHLTGRRGYGYTF. The CDR3, as DNA: TGCGCCAGCAGTCACCTGACCGGGAGAAGAGGCTATGGCTACACCTTC.

For the CDR3, the DNA is TGTGCCAGCAGGGACGGGAGCTCCTATAATTCACCCCTCCACTTT. It yields the protein CASRDGSSYNSPLHF. The chain employs TRBV9 and TRBJ1-6; D ambiguous. V lost 5 bases, J lost 0 bases, and 9 bases lay in between. This CDR3 has 15 amino acids. In germline, CDR1 is SGDLS, CDR2 YYNGEE.

The chain uses TRBV24-1 and TRBJ2-2; 12 nucleotides line up with TRBD2. CDR1 and CDR2 (germline): KGHDR, SFDVKD. The length of the CDR3 is 17 residues. With 4 bases clipped from V and 4 bases from J, the junction kept 6 bases outside the gene matches. In DNA, the CDR3 is TGTGCCACCAGTGAGGTGACTAGCGGGAGACCCACCGGGGAGCTGTTTTTT. It specifies CATSEVTSGRPTGELFF.